This is a list of T cell receptor beta chains from one sample in a study of blood T cell repertoires in COVID-19. The repertoire was sequenced with immunoSEQ multiplex PCR; TCRdb's copy has only in-frame clones and lacks some. The sample consists of around 400,000 clones, about 88% of them appearing once. Input material: PBMCs or T cells enriched from blood (not recorded which). The receptor set was obtained from a young woman who had been exposed to COVID-19. Each CDR3 is given with its conserved first and last residue. Fields, in order: V gene, D gene, J gene, clone size, CDR3 DNA, CDR3 protein. A D gene is named only where the DNA matches it firmly. Only part of the rows carry a size: once, few, many, or a class if the clone is expanded.

TRBV3-1/TRBV3-2	-	TRBJ1-5	-	TGTGCCAGCAGCCAAGGAGGGGGATCGGGGAATCAGCCCCAGCATTTT	CASSQGGGSGNQPQHF
TRBV6-5	-	TRBJ1-4	-	TGTGCCAGCAGTTACTCAAGGACTTTCACTAATGAAAAACTGTTTTTT	CASSYSRTFTNEKLFF
TRBV7-2	TRBD2	TRBJ2-3	-	TGTGCCAGCAGCCCGACTAGCGGGGGGCCGCCGCAGTATTTT	CASSPTSGGPPQYF
TRBV19	-	TRBJ2-6	-	TGTGCCAGTACACAGGGTGGAGCGGCTGGGGCCAACGTCCTGACTTTC	CASTQGGAAGANVLTF
TRBV7-9	TRBD2	TRBJ2-1	-	TGTGCCAGCAGCCGGGGACTAGCGGGGCTGTTCGTGGACAATGAGCAGTTCTTC	CASSRGLAGLFVDNEQFF
TRBV27	TRBD1	TRBJ2-5	-	TGTGCCAGCAGTTTATCTAGGACGGGACAGGGGCACGGGGCCCAGTACTTC	CASSLSRTGQGHGAQYF
TRBV5-6	-	TRBJ1-1	-	TGTGCCAGCAGCTTATTACAGGGTATCGACACTGAAGCTTTCTTT	CASSLLQGIDTEAFF
TRBV27	-	TRBJ1-2	-	TGTGCCAGCAGTTTATCGAGTTCTGCCCGGCGGGGTCTATATGGCTACACCTTC	CASSLSSSARRGLYGYTF
TRBV7-9	-	TRBJ2-7	-	TGTGCCAGCAGCCCAGCAGGGAAGAGCTACGAGCAGTACTTC	CASSPAGKSYEQYF
TRBV28	-	TRBJ1-2	-	TGTGCCAGCAGCGGGGGGGCGCTTGGCTACACCTTC	CASSGGALGYTF
TRBV28	-	TRBJ1-4	once	TGTGCCAGCAGTTGGGGGCCCGAAAAACTGTTTTTT	CASSWGPEKLFF
TRBV21-1	-	TRBJ2-2	-	TGTGCCAGCAGTTACAGGGAAGAGGCCGGGGAGCTGTTTTTT	CASSYREEAGELFF
TRBV5-1	TRBD1	TRBJ1-6	-	TGCGCCAGCAGCCAAGACGGGACAGGTAATTCACCCCTCCACTTT	CASSQDGTGNSPLHF
TRBV7-2	TRBD1	TRBJ2-1	-	TGTGCCAGCAGCTTAGCGGGGACAGGGGGCTATAATGAGCAGTTCTTC	CASSLAGTGGYNEQFF
TRBV4-1	TRBD1	TRBJ2-3	-	TGCGCCAGCAGCCAAGTCAACAGGGGAAGTGGGGGCACAGATACGCAGTATTTT	CASSQVNRGSGGTDTQYF
TRBV13	-	TRBJ2-5	once	TGTGCCAGCAGGGACTCAGGAGAGACCCAGTACTTC	CASRDSGETQYF
TRBV6-5	TRBD2	TRBJ2-1	-	TGTGCCAGCAATAGCGGGAGTTATGAGCAGTTCTTC	CASNSGSYEQFF
TRBV29-1	-	TRBJ2-2	-	TGCAGCGCGACTAACACCGGGGAGCTGTTTTTT	CSATNTGELFF
TRBV27	TRBD1	TRBJ2-5	-	TGTGCCGGACCAACTGACAGGGCCTTGTCCGAGACCCAGTACTTC	CAGPTDRALSETQYF
TRBV5-8	TRBD1	TRBJ1-6	-	TGTGCCAGCAGCTTGATCGGGACAGAAAATTCACCCCTCCACTTT	CASSLIGTENSPLHF
TRBV7-9	-	TRBJ2-1	-	TGTGCCAGCAGCTTAGGGGGGGTGAGTGAGCAGTTCTTC	CASSLGGVSEQFF
TRBV19	-	TRBJ1-4	-	TGTGCCAGTAGTGCCTGGGCCGCAAAAGGAAAACTGTTTTTT	CASSAWAAKGKLFF
TRBV7-9	TRBD1	TRBJ2-7	-	TGTGCCAGCAGCTCTATCCACGGGACAGGGGTTTACGAGCAGTACTTC	CASSSIHGTGVYEQYF
TRBV4-1	-	TRBJ1-4	-	TGCGCCAGCAGCCAAGACCCTTGGCCGGAAAAACTGTTTTTT	CASSQDPWPEKLFF
TRBV27	TRBD1	TRBJ2-7	-	TGTGCCAGCAGGGCTAACAGGGGCAGCTCCTACGAGCAGTACTTC	CASRANRGSSYEQYF
TRBV18	-	TRBJ2-1	-	TGTGCCAGCTCAGACTACGTGGAGCAGTTCTTC	CASSDYVEQFF
TRBV19	-	TRBJ2-3	-	TGTGCCAGTACACTAGCAGGAGCCACAGATACGCAGTATTTT	CASTLAGATDTQYF
TRBV28	-	TRBJ1-1	-	TGTGCCAGCAGTTGGGAGGGTGAAGCTTTCTTT	CASSWEGEAFF
TRBV2	TRBD2	TRBJ2-6	-	TGTGCCAGCAGGGCCCTAGCGGGGGGTAGCTCTGGGGCCAACGTCCTGACTTTC	CASRALAGGSSGANVLTF
TRBV3-1/TRBV3-2	TRBD1	TRBJ1-2	-	TGTGCCAGCAGCAAGGGACAGGCTTATGGCTACACCTTC	CASSKGQAYGYTF
TRBV6-2/TRBV6-3	-	TRBJ2-3	-	TGTGCCAGCAGCTTACTGTCCCCCGCAGATACGCAGTATTTT	CASSLLSPADTQYF